This is a list of T cell receptor beta chains from one sample in a study of T cell changes during pregnancy in multiple sclerosis. This table comes from immunoSEQ multiplex PCR, and its TCRdb copy is limited to in-frame clones, with some not included. The sample holds tens of thousands of clones, about 90% seen once. The sequencing used CD4+ T cells from peripheral blood mononuclear cells, collected in the second trimester of pregnancy. Source of these receptors: a female donor with multiple sclerosis, enrolled in a pregnancy study. CDR3s include the opening cysteine and the closing phenylalanine or tryptophan. The order of the fields is D gene, clone size, J gene, V gene, CDR3 protein, CDR3 DNA. D genes are given only for firm matches. Clone size is given for some rows only: seen once, a few or many times, or a class if the clone is expanded.

.,.,TRBJ2-2,TRBV7-9,CASSLESAGTGELFF,TGTGCCAGCAGCTTAGAGTCGGCAGGGACCGGGGAGCTGTTTTTT
TRBD1,.,TRBJ2-5,TRBV7-3,CASSMDRGETQYF,TGTGCCAGCAGCATGGACAGGGGAGAGACCCAGTACTTC
TRBD2,.,TRBJ2-3,TRBV7-9,CASSLGLAGFRSTDTQYF,TGTGCCAGCAGCTTGGGACTAGCGGGATTCAGAAGCACAGATACGCAGTATTTT
TRBD2,once,TRBJ2-3,TRBV10-3,CAISDQAGGWTDTQYF,TGTGCCATCAGTGACCAGGCGGGGGGGTGGACAGATACGCAGTATTTT
.,once,TRBJ2-7,TRBV5-4,CASSSGDFSYEQYF,TGTGCCAGCAGCTCCGGGGACTTCTCCTACGAGCAGTACTTC
.,.,TRBJ2-3,TRBV2,CASSYSGDTQYF,TGTGCCAGCAGCTACTCGGGGGATACGCAGTATTTT
TRBD1,.,TRBJ2-7,TRBV7-2,CASSPHNRGVYEQYF,TGTGCCAGCAGCCCCCACAACAGGGGAGTATACGAGCAGTACTTC
.,.,TRBJ1-5,TRBV28,CASSLSLGNQPQHF,TGTGCCAGCAGTTTATCCTTAGGCAATCAGCCCCAGCATTTT
.,.,TRBJ1-1,TRBV5-1,CASSSRETTNTEAFF,TGCGCCAGCAGCTCACGGGAAACGACGAACACTGAAGCTTTCTTT
TRBD2,.,TRBJ2-2,TRBV7-3,CASSSGGPVPGELFF,TGTGCCAGCAGCTCGGGGGGGCCGGTACCCGGGGAGCTGTTTTTT
.,.,TRBJ1-3,TRBV11-2,CASSLDGGPGNTIYF,TGTGCCAGCAGCTTAGATGGAGGACCTGGAAACACCATATATTTT
.,.,TRBJ2-5,TRBV27,CASRPTGAGTQYF,TGTGCCAGCAGACCGACAGGCGCGGGGACCCAGTACTTC
TRBD1,.,TRBJ2-1,TRBV5-4,CATTPGGSYNEQFF,TGTGCCACCACGCCAGGGGGCTCCTACAATGAGCAGTTCTTC
TRBD1,.,TRBJ1-2,TRBV6-5,CASSYTTGVGYGYTF,TGTGCCAGCAGTTACACTACAGGGGTAGGATATGGCTACACCTTC
TRBD2,.,TRBJ2-1,TRBV9,CASSVGTSGGHQFF,TGTGCCAGCAGCGTAGGGACTAGCGGGGGCCATCAGTTCTTC
.,few,TRBJ1-2,TRBV7-8,CASSLQINSGYGYTF,TGTGCCAGCAGCCTCCAAATCAACTCCGGGTATGGCTACACCTTC
TRBD2,.,TRBJ2-3,TRBV10-1,CASSPSGGADTQYF,TGCGCCAGCAGTCCTAGCGGGGGGGCAGATACGCAGTATTTT
.,.,TRBJ2-7,TRBV18,CASSPKGNEQYF,TGTGCCAGCTCACCCAAGGGGAACGAGCAGTACTTC
TRBD2,.,TRBJ2-7,TRBV6-5,CASSYKTSGIYEQYF,TGTGCCAGCAGTTACAAGACTAGCGGGATCTACGAGCAGTACTTC
.,.,TRBJ1-5,TRBV7-9,CASSPAAGSNQPQHF,TGTGCCAGCAGCCCCGCGGCGGGCAGCAATCAGCCCCAGCATTTT
TRBD2,.,TRBJ2-7,TRBV11-2,CASRKLVGTSGIWEQYF,TGTGCCAGCAGGAAGCTGGTTGGGACTAGCGGGATTTGGGAGCAGTACTTC
TRBD2,.,TRBJ2-1,TRBV9,CASSPGLAGASSYNEQFF,TGTGCCAGCAGCCCGGGACTAGCGGGGGCCTCCTCCTACAATGAGCAGTTCTTC
TRBD1,once,TRBJ2-7,TRBV27,CASSLSMTGNYEQYF,TGTGCCAGCAGTTTATCTATGACAGGGAACTACGAGCAGTACTTC
.,few,TRBJ1-1,TRBV30,CAWIPHNTEAFF,TGTGCCTGGATCCCACACAACACTGAAGCTTTCTTT
.,.,TRBJ2-7,TRBV19,CASSIGLLYEQYF,TGTGCCAGTAGTATAGGTCTCCTTTACGAGCAGTACTTC